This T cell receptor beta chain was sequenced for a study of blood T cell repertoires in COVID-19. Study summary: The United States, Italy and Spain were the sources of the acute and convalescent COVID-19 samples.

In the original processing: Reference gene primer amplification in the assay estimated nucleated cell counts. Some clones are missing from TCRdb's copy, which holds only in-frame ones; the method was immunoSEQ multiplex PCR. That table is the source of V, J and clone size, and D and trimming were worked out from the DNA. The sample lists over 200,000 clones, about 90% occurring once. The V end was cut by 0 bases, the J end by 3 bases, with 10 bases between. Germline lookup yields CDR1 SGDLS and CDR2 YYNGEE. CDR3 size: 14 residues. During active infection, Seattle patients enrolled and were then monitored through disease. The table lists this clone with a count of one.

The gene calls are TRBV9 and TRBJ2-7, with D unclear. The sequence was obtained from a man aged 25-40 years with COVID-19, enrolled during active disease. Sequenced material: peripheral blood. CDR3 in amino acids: CASSVALENYEQYF. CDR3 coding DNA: TGTGCCAGCAGCGTAGCCCTAGAGAACTACGAGCAGTACTTC.